Listed here is a single T cell receptor (beta chain). As yet, its antigen is unknown. CDR1 ENHRY and CDR2 SYGVKD come from the germline V gene. Trimming left V 2 bases short and J 8 bases short, with 15 bases between. This CDR3 has 14 amino acids. The data were obtained in a study of cytomegalovirus exposure and HLA in healthy donors. Study-level findings and limits: It was approximately 150 TCR beta chains that were listed as cytomegalovirus-associated. There were a few CMV-associated chains whose specificity for CMV antigens was confirmed in vitro. High sensitivity and specificity were reportedly achieved when the classifier diagnosed cytomegalovirus status.

Repertoires were generated with immunoSEQ multiplex PCR, while TCRdb's copy carries only in-frame clones and drops some. The data show about 140,000 clones, with around 88% seen just once and 7.5% to 8.5% held by the top ten. The origin of this receptor is a woman younger than 35 in good health and CMV-seropositive. This chain links TRBV10-3 with TRBJ1-2, with a weak D call TRBD1 (5 bases). Sequencing input: PBMCs. The CDR3 is CAISEQGAGKGYTF. The CDR3 coding sequence is TGTGCCATCAGTGAGCAAGGGGCGGGAAAAGGCTACACCTTC.